This paragraph covers one T cell receptor (beta chain) sequence. The J segment lost 10 bases and the V segment lost 1 base, leaving 13 bases of the junction unmatched. CDR1 is KGHSH and CDR2 is LQKENI in the germline V gene. The CDR3 extends over 17 amino acids. Participants spanned ages 18 to 89 years and resided in about 25 US areas. Assay used: immunoSEQ multiplex PCR; TCRdb lists only in-frame clones, some missing. The sample has 450,000 to 500,000 clones; roughly nine tenths are singletons. These data originate in a study of blood T cell repertoires in COVID-19. In the study overall: Researchers got acute and convalescent COVID-19 samples from the United States, Italy and Spain. In each case, the material was cDNA or gDNA derived from T cells, B-cell-depleted T cells, or PBMCs.

The clonotype originates from an older woman who had recovered from COVID-19. Source material: PBMCs or T cells enriched from blood (not recorded which). V and J are TRBV18 and TRBJ1-1; 12 nucleotides match TRBD1. The CDR3 loop is CASSPLSGQGASGRAFF. The CDR3 region has the DNA TGTGCCAGCTCACCACTATCGGGACAGGGGGCGTCTGGTAGAGCTTTCTTT.